Below, one T cell receptor beta chain is given with its context. This entry comes from a study of blood T cell repertoires in COVID-19. Study-level background: Researchers got acute and convalescent COVID-19 samples from the United States, Italy and Spain. The analysed material was cDNA or gDNA that came from T cells, B-cell-depleted T cells, or PBMCs.

In the original workflow: Amplification with reference gene primers provided the estimates of nucleated cell counts. This table comes from immunoSEQ multiplex PCR, and its TCRdb copy is limited to in-frame clones, with some not included. V, J and clone size reflect that table, while D and trimming were determined from the DNA. Altogether some 150,000 clones are present, 87% being singletons, with the ten largest covering under 3%. The germline CDR1 and CDR2 sequences are MRHNA and SNTAGT. The germline V and J ends were trimmed by 5 bases and 7 bases, with 17 bases remaining between them. The CDR3 has 14 residues.

The source of this sequence is a man aged 45 to 65 with active COVID-19. V usage is TRBV6-4 and J usage is TRBJ1-2, with D possibly matching TRBD1 (5 bases). Source material: peripheral blood. The CDR3 region is CASSSGSLGGGYTF. CDR3 bases: TGTGCCAGCAGTTCGGGGTCCCTCGGGGGTGGCTACACCTTC.